This T cell receptor (beta chain) stems from a study of control samples from healthy donors and cancer patients. Sequencing used immunoSEQ multiplex PCR; TCRdb keeps in-frame clones, though not all of them. The sample carries 130,000 or so clones, 80% to 90% recorded once. CDR1 KGHDR and CDR2 SFDVKD come from the germline V gene. The CDR3 length is 14 residues. V gave up 7 bases and J gave up 4 bases; unmatched junction bases: 8. By proportion, this clone is medium-sized. The material sequenced was blood. The TCR comes from a man aged 35 to 55 in good health. The chain is built from TRBV24-1 and TRBJ1-2, with 7 bases lining up with TRBD1. The CDR3 loop reads CATSPRQGSYGYTF. CDR3 bases: TGTGCCACCAGCCCCAGACAGGGATCCTATGGCTACACCTTC.